These 2 T cell receptor beta chains came from one sample sequenced in a study of radiotherapy plus CTLA-4 blockade in lung cancer (dated by TCRdb to 2017 to 2018). The method behind the library was the immunoSEQ multiplex PCR assay. The source is immuneACCESS, and TCRdb retained only in-frame sequences with V and J called. Part of the clones is not carried over; for the studies checked, unresolved V genes explain less than half of this, and the remainder is unexplained. Across this sample there are approximately 78,000 clones, with roughly 78% seen only once. Under 9% of the sample rests with the top ten. Here the sequenced sample was peripheral blood, taken from a patient treated with radiotherapy plus ipilimumab. The receptors come from a human donor with non-small cell lung cancer who had a complete response to radiotherapy plus ipilimumab.

In this sample, this clone turned up once. The chain uses TRBV18 and TRBJ2-1; TRBD2 matches at 8 bases. J lost 3 bases, V lost 2 bases, and 3 bases had no gene match. This CDR3 comprises 15 residues. Germline V lookup: CDR1 KGHSH, CDR2 LQKENI. The CDR3 reads CASSPISGSYNEQFF. In DNA, the CDR3 is TGTGCCAGCTCACCAATAAGCGGGAGCTACAATGAGCAGTTCTTC.

The V gene is TRBV5-6, the J gene TRBJ2-7; 7 nucleotides align to TRBD2. The V segment lost 2 bases and the J segment 4 bases; nucleotides outside the gene matches: 12. Germline values: CDR1 SGHDT, CDR2 YYEEEE. CDR3 length: 16 amino acids. CDR3 nucleotide sequence: TGTGCCAGCAGCTTAAAACCGGGATCCGGGGGGTACGAGCAGTACGTC. This sequence encodes CASSLKPGSGGYEQYV.